Listed here are 32 T cell receptor beta chains from one sample, sequenced in a study of Ad26.COV2.S vaccination and SARS-CoV-2 variants. Noted treatment: over 15 received Ad26.COV2.S at low or high dose, single or two shots; 5 received placebo; per-sample allocation not given. Sample collection was performed on day 63 after the first vaccine or placebo injection. The data were produced by immunoSEQ multiplex PCR, yet TCRdb's version contains in-frame clones alone and is incomplete. This table holds around 400,000 clones, 83% found once. This material consisted of peripheral blood, taken in a trial of Ad26.COV2.S vaccine versus placebo. These receptor sequences come from a person between 18 and 60 years old who received the Ad26.COV2.S COVID-19 vaccine or a placebo.

This chain links TRBV5-1 with TRBJ1-6; D uncertain. V was pared by 7 bases and J by 10 bases, with 18 bases between. Per germline, CDR1 SGHRS and CDR2 YFSETQ. This CDR3 contains 14 residues. CDR3 in DNA: TGCGCCAGCGGATTAACCCTCGGGAAGTCACCCCTCCACTTT. As protein: CASGLTLGKSPLHF. Full variable domain (rest looked up from reference TRBV5-1 and TRBJ1-6): KAGVTQTPRYLIKTRGQQVTLSCSPISGHRSVSWYQQTPGQGLQFLFEYFSETQRNKGNFPGRFSGRQFSNSRSEMNVSTLELGDSALYLCASGLTLGKSPLHFGNGTRLTVT.

This clone was recorded once. V usage is TRBV30 and J usage is TRBJ2-1; no firm D call. The V and J ends lost 4 bases and 2 bases respectively, with 12 bases between them. Germline V gene data show CDR1 as GTSNPN and CDR2 as SVGIG (reference sequence). The length of the CDR3 is 14 residues. CDR3 in DNA: TGTGCCTGGACCGACCGTTACCCCTACAATGAGCAGTTCTTC. It yields the protein CAWTDRYPYNEQFF.

The chain couples TRBV7-8 to TRBJ2-5; 11 bases are a match to TRBD2. This CDR3 has 17 residues. Germline assignment: CDR1 SGHVS and CDR2 FQNEAQ. V lost 2 bases, J lost 1 base, and 6 bases stayed unmatched. CDR3 region: CASSLFGLAGGQETQYF. In nucleotides, the CDR3 is TGTGCCAGCAGCTTATTTGGGCTAGCGGGGGGCCAAGAGACCCAGTACTTC.

The chain couples TRBV25-1 to TRBJ2-1; a weak D match, TRBD2 (7 bases). Germline assignment: CDR1 MGHDK and CDR2 SYGVNS. The V end lost 3 bases, the J end lost 10 bases, and 16 bases lay between the germline ends. The CDR3 extends over 14 amino acids. CDR3: CASSDRGGAREQFF. The CDR3 nucleotides read TGTGCCAGCAGTGATAGGGGGGGCGCAAGAGAGCAGTTCTTC.

The V call is TRBV6-5, the J call TRBJ2-1, with D possibly being TRBD1 or TRBD2 (5 bases each). The CDR3 is 14 amino acids. The V end lost 4 bases, the J end lost 5 bases, and 12 bases lay between the germline ends. Germline V gives CDR1 MNHEY, CDR2 SVGAGI. This CDR3 reads CASSSRGDNNEQFF. In DNA form, the CDR3 reads TGTGCCAGCAGTTCCCGAGGGGATAACAATGAGCAGTTCTTC.

The CDR3 region is CASSIAGTAHYEQYF. The CDR3 DNA sequence: TGTGCCAGTAGTATTGCCGGGACAGCTCACTACGAGCAGTACTTC. V is TRBV19 and J is TRBJ2-7, with 7 bases matching TRBD1. Losses at the gene ends were 3 bases for V and 3 bases for J; bases not matched to a gene: 8. Germline lookup yields CDR1 LNHDA and CDR2 SQIVND (reference sequence). The CDR3 is 15 amino acids.

The chain uses TRBV29-1 and TRBJ1-3; tentatively, D is TRBD1 (6 bases). Trimming removed 7 bases from V and 2 bases from J, with 12 bases in between. This CDR3 spans 13 amino acids. CDR1 is SQVTM and CDR2 is ANQGSEA in the germline V gene. Written as DNA, the CDR3 is TGCAGCGCCTCAGGGGACACTGGAAACACCATATATTTT. Amino acids: CSASGDTGNTIYF.

The chain has TRBV15 and TRBJ2-1, with unresolved D. Germline CDR1 LNHNV, CDR2 YYDKDF (reference sequence). This CDR3 is built from 16 residues. Trimming stripped 0 bases from V and 7 bases from J, with 16 bases between. The CDR3 protein is CATSREGLPVGNEQFF. In nucleotides, the CDR3 is TGTGCCACCAGCAGAGAAGGGCTACCGGTTGGGAATGAGCAGTTCTTC.

The table lists this clone with a few counts. The chain uses TRBV2 and TRBJ1-5; the match to TRBD1 covers 7 bases. The ends lost 5 bases at V and 0 bases at J; junction bases unmatched: 4. In germline, CDR1 is SNHLY, CDR2 FYNNEI. This CDR3 spans 15 amino acids. CDR3 amino acids: CASSRDRDSNQPQHF. CDR3 sequence (DNA): TGTGCCAGCAGTCGAGACAGGGATAGCAATCAGCCCCAGCATTTT.

The V call is TRBV7-9, the J call TRBJ2-3, with a possible D match to TRBD2 (6 bases). The V end lost 5 bases, the J end lost 0 bases, and 9 bases lay between the germline ends. Germline-derived CDR1 and CDR2 are SEHNR and FQNEAQ (reference sequence). The CDR3 covers 14 residues. CDR3 region: CASSPGTSTDTQYF. In nucleotides, the CDR3 is TGTGCCAGCAGCCCGGGGACTAGCACAGATACGCAGTATTTT.

The chain joins TRBV5-6 to TRBJ1-4; weak D call: TRBD1 (6 bases). The germline V gene encodes CDR1 SGHDT and CDR2 YYEEEE. The CDR3 is 16 residues long. V shed 4 bases and J shed 0 bases, with 13 bases lying between them. CDR3 amino acids: CASSARGGPTNEKLFF. CDR3 DNA: TGTGCCAGCAGCGCCCGTGGGGGCCCAACTAATGAAAAACTGTTTTTT. The variable domain in full, completed from reference TRBV5-6 and TRBJ1-4, reads DAGVTQSPTHLIKTRGQQVTLRCSPKSGHDTVSWYQQALGQGPQFIFQYYEEEERQRGNFPDRFSGHQFPNYSSELNVNALLLGDSALYLCASSARGGPTNEKLFFGSGTQLSVL.

The chain combines TRBV10-3 with TRBJ1-6; D not resolved. Per the germline V gene, CDR1 is ENHRY and CDR2 is SYGVKD. The germline V and J ends were trimmed by 5 bases and 7 bases, with 6 bases remaining between them. This CDR3 comprises 12 residues. The CDR3 reads CAISYLNSPLHF. The DNA for the CDR3 is TGTGCCATCAGTTACCTCAATTCACCCCTCCACTTT.

This clone was counted once. The V and J genes are TRBV3-1 (or the pseudogene TRBV3-2) and TRBJ2-1; TRBD2 matches at 7 bases. From germline, CDR1 is LGHDT and CDR2 YNNKEL (reference sequence). The V segment lost 0 bases and the J segment 1 base; nucleotides outside the gene matches: 6. The CDR3 sequence is 17 residues long. CDR3 in DNA: TGTGCCAGCAGCCAAGAACTGCGGGGGAGATCCTACAATGAGCAGTTCTTC. Amino acids: CASSQELRGRSYNEQFF.

This rearrangement joins TRBV10-1 to TRBJ2-5; a weak D match, TRBD1 (5 bases). Trimming cost V 5 bases and J 0 bases, with 10 bases left between them. The germline CDR1 and CDR2 sequences are WNHNN and SYGVQD (reference sequence). CDR3 size: 14 residues. The CDR3 region is CASSSRGNQETQYF. The CDR3 DNA reads TGCGCCAGCAGTTCTAGGGGAAACCAAGAGACCCAGTACTTC.

V gene TRBV15 combines with J gene TRBJ2-1, with a tentative D call TRBD2 (5 bases). CDR1 is LNHNV, CDR2 YYDKDF, per germline (reference sequence). Between the trimmed V and J ends, which lost 0 bases and 9 bases, there was a span of 12 bases. The length of the CDR3 is 14 residues. CDR3 nucleotides: TGTGCCACCAGCAGAGATGCTAGCTTCGGTGAGCAGTTCTTC. Protein: CATSRDASFGEQFF.

Of note for this clone: The identical CDR3 is also encoded by other nucleotide sequences in the sample. This chain joins TRBV7-2 and TRBJ2-2; no reliable D call. Trimming cost V 0 bases and J 5 bases, with 1 base left between them. The CDR3 consists of 12 residues. In germline, CDR1 is SGHTA, CDR2 FQGNSA. The CDR3 nucleotides are TGTGCCAGCAGCTTAGCGACCGGGGAGCTGTTTTTT. Residues: CASSLATGELFF.

This chain connects TRBV4-2 to TRBJ1-2; no firm D call. CDR3 size: 15 residues. CDR1 and CDR2 from the germline V gene are LGHNA and YNFKEQ. Trimming removed 1 base at V and 6 bases at J, with 15 bases between. The CDR3 here is CASSQVPVGIHGYTF. Here the CDR3 DNA reads TGTGCCAGCAGCCAAGTTCCAGTAGGGATCCATGGCTACACCTTC.

The chain carries TRBV6-5 and TRBJ1-2; tentatively, D is TRBD1 (5 bases). The CDR3 is 14 amino acids. V lost 8 bases to trimming and J lost 3 bases, with 16 bases between them. Per the germline V gene, CDR1 is MNHEY and CDR2 is SVGAGI. CDR3 in DNA: TGTGCCAGCGCCCCAAAGTTCAGGGACTATGGCTACACCTTC. Amino acid sequence: CASAPKFRDYGYTF.

The gene calls are TRBV6-5 and TRBJ1-2; the D is unclear. V lost 10 bases and J 2 bases, leaving 20 bases between the germline ends. The CDR3 has 15 residues. Per the germline V gene, CDR1 is MNHEY and CDR2 is SVGAGI. The CDR3 loop reads CATNTHRGHNYGYTF. Written as DNA, the CDR3 is TGTGCCACCAACACGCACCGGGGTCACAACTATGGCTACACCTTC.

This sequence joins TRBV6-5 and TRBJ1-6; D is unclear. The CDR3 runs 14 residues. Germline V gene lookup returns CDR1 MNHEY and CDR2 SVGAGI. The ends were cut back, 6 bases at V and 5 bases at J, with 11 bases in the middle. CDR3 nucleotide sequence: TGTGCCAGCAGGCAGGTTATCCATAATTCACCCCTCCACTTT. It is translated as CASRQVIHNSPLHF.

This chain links TRBV6-5 with TRBJ1-2, with TRBD1 matching 8 bases. Germline trimming cut 5 bases from V and 4 bases from J; bases unmatched to any gene: 3. Germline lookup yields CDR1 MNHEY and CDR2 SVGAGI. The length of the CDR3 is 13 residues. CDR3 sequence: CASSQGAGYGYTF. The CDR3 DNA reads TGTGCCAGCAGTCAGGGGGCGGGCTATGGCTACACCTTC.

The gene calls are TRBV16 and TRBJ1-5; weak D call: TRBD1 (5 bases). CDR3 length equals 13 residues. Germline V gene sequence: CDR1 KGHSY, CDR2 FQNENV. V lost 2 bases and J 8 bases, leaving 10 bases between the germline ends. CDR3: CASSQGGEKPQHF. DNA for the CDR3: TGTGCCAGCAGCCAAGGGGGGGAGAAGCCCCAGCATTTT.

CDR3 DNA: TGTGCCAGCGGGTACGAAAAACTGTTTTTT. Translation: CASGYEKLFF. The V call is TRBV5-5, the J call TRBJ1-4; D call uncertain. CDR1 and CDR2 from the germline V gene are SGHKS and YYEKEE (reference sequence). V lost 7 bases, J lost 8 bases, and 6 bases lay in between. This CDR3 has 10 residues. Combining the CDR3 with reference TRBV5-5 and TRBJ1-4 gives the whole variable domain DAGVTQSPTHLIKTRGQQVTLRCSPISGHKSVSWYQQVLGQGPQFIFQYYEKEERGRGNFPDRFSARQFPNYSSELNVNALLLGDSALYLCASGYEKLFFGSGTQLSVL.

This chain joins TRBV18 and TRBJ2-5; D may be TRBD2 (6 bases). The CDR3 runs 14 residues. Between the trimmed V and J ends, which lost 3 bases and 5 bases, there was a span of 13 bases. Germline CDR1 reads KGHSH; CDR2 reads LQKENI. The CDR3 nucleotides are TGTGCCAGCTCACCGCTGACTAGTCGGGAGACCCAGTACTTC. Translated, it gives CASSPLTSRETQYF.

The chain links TRBV27 to TRBJ1-1; no firm D call. V gave up 5 bases and J gave up 8 bases, with 12 bases separating them. Germline-derived CDR1 and CDR2 are MNHEY and SMNVEV (reference sequence). The CDR3 sequence is 12 residues long. The CDR3 reads CASSDPGTEAFF. The DNA of the CDR3 is TGTGCCAGCAGTGATCCGGGAACAGAAGCTTTCTTT.

The CDR3 loop is CASSARPGLLQFF. Here the CDR3 DNA reads TGTGCCAGCAGCGCTAGACCCGGACTACTTCAGTTCTTC. The chain is built from TRBV9 and TRBJ2-1, with TRBD2 as a possible D gene (6 bases). The germline V gene has CDR1 SGDLS and CDR2 YYNGEE. Trimming cost V 3 bases and J 13 bases, with 17 bases left between them. The CDR3 runs 13 residues.

The gene calls are TRBV6-5 and TRBJ2-3; 11 nucleotides line up with TRBD2. V lost 11 bases, J lost 7 bases, and 8 bases stayed unmatched. Germline CDR1 and CDR2: MNHEY and SVGAGI. The CDR3 has 13 residues. CDR3 DNA: TGTGCCGCTAATAGCGGGAGGGGGTATACGCAGTATTTT. It specifies CAANSGRGYTQYF.

V is TRBV7-2 and J is TRBJ2-3; D possibly corresponds to TRBD1 (6 bases). Germline-derived CDR1 and CDR2 are SGHTA and FQGNSA. The CDR3 is 17 residues long. The germline V and J ends were trimmed by 5 bases and 4 bases, with 22 bases remaining between them. CDR3 loop: CASSPIGPRGRSDTQYF. DNA of the CDR3: TGTGCCAGCAGCCCGATAGGGCCCAGGGGTAGGTCAGATACGCAGTATTTT. The complete variable domain, with remaining parts taken from reference TRBV7-2 and TRBJ2-3, reads GAGVSQSPSNKVTEKGKDVELRCDPISGHTALYWYRQSLGQGLEFLIYFQGNSAPDKSGLPSDRFSAERTGGSVSTLTIQRTQQEDSAVYLCASSPIGPRGRSDTQYFGPGTRLTVL.

The chain combines TRBV10-3 with TRBJ2-7, with D perhaps assigned TRBD1 or TRBD2 (5 bases each). The CDR3 runs to 15 residues. Germline CDR1 ENHRY, CDR2 SYGVKD. V lost 2 bases, J lost 0 bases, and 11 bases lay in between. The chain's CDR3 is CAISERDPASYEQYF. DNA of the CDR3: TGTGCCATCAGTGAGCGGGACCCGGCCTCCTACGAGCAGTACTTC.

The J gene is TRBJ1-2, the V gene TRBV7-2; no reliable D call. The germline V and J ends were trimmed by 6 bases and 4 bases, with 12 bases remaining between them. The germline CDR1 and CDR2 sequences are SGHTA and FQGNSA. This CDR3 is 13 amino acids long. The CDR3, as DNA: TGTGCCAGCAGTCATCAGGAGGGCTATGGCTACACCTTC. Amino acids: CASSHQEGYGYTF.

The rearrangement uses TRBV21-1 and TRBJ2-7; the table's D call TRBD2 went unverified against the DNA. TRBV21-1 is designated a pseudogene. This CDR3 has 13 residues. CDR3 DNA sequence: TGTGCCATAGGGACTAGCGGGCCCTACGAGCAGTACTTC. Its protein is CAIGTSGPYEQYF.

CDR3 nucleotides: TGTGCCAGCAGCAGCAGGGGTAACTATGGCTACACCTTC. It encodes CASSSRGNYGYTF. This chain joins TRBV5-6 and TRBJ1-2; perhaps TRBD1 as D (6 bases). Germline values: CDR1 SGHDT, CDR2 YYEEEE. V lost 4 bases and J lost 1, with 8 bases in between. The CDR3 loop spans 13 amino acids.